The 17 T cell receptor beta chains below were found in one sample sequenced in a study of T cells in Graves' hyperthyroidism and ophthalmopathy. It was RNA transcripts that yielded the amplified TCR beta CDR3 regions. Researchers ran a first-round RT-PCR on the TCR CDR3 using the HTBI primer set. TCRdb reprocessed the multiplex PCR reads via MiXCR and lists one record per CDR3 protein. The sample contains nearly 600,000 distinct CDR3 sequences, 11% to 15% of which appear only once. Sequenced sample: blood. The receptor set was obtained from a woman between 18 and 29 years old with Graves' ophthalmopathy.

In its sample, this clonotype was seen many times. The junction departs from the called germline gene at one end, perhaps through a read error. The V call is TRBV12-5, the J call TRBJ2-3; D not resolved. Germline V gene data show CDR1 as LGHNT and CDR2 as FRNRAP. This CDR3 is built from 12 residues. The CDR3 spells CASGLARDTQYF. The CDR3, as DNA: TGTGCTAGTGGCTTGGCGAGAGATACGCAGTATTTT. The variable domain in full, with the rest retrieved from reference TRBV12-5 and TRBJ2-3, is DARVTQTPRHKVTEMGQEVTMRCQPILGHNTVFWYRQTMMQGLELLAYFRNRAPLDDSGMPKDRFSAEMPDATLATLKIQPSEPRDSAVYFCASGLARDTQYFGPGTRLTVL.

Many counts were recorded for this clonotype. The chain uses TRBV10-3 and TRBJ2-7; TRBD1 or TRBD2 may be the D gene (6 bases each). Germline V gene lookup returns CDR1 ENHRY and CDR2 SYGVKD. V was trimmed by 7 bases and J by 7 bases, leaving 20 bases between them. The length of the CDR3 is 14 residues. The chain's CDR3 is CAITDPRGRREQYF. CDR3 bases: TGTGCCATCACCGACCCCCGGGGGCGTCGTGAGCAGTACTTC.

The gene calls are TRBV4-3 and TRBJ1-5, with D maybe TRBD1 (5 bases). Germline CDR1 LGHNA, CDR2 YSLEER. V lost 0 bases, J lost 4 bases, and 10 bases lay in between. The CDR3 covers 15 residues. CDR3 amino acids: CASSQDISGNQPQHF. The DNA of the CDR3 is TGCGCCAGCAGCCAAGATATTTCAGGGAATCAGCCCCAGCATTTT.

This clonotype was recorded many times. V and J are TRBV7-2 and TRBJ2-5, with 9 bases matching TRBD2. CDR3 length: 16 amino acids. The germline V gene has CDR1 SGHTA and CDR2 FQGNSA. Trimming cost V 1 base and J 1 base; bases outside gene matches: 4. The DNA for the CDR3 is TGTGCCAGCAGCTTAGAACGCGGGAGGGCCCAAGAGACCCAGTACTTC. Protein product: CASSLERGRAQETQYF.

This clonotype was detected ten times or more. The chain carries TRBV4-3 and TRBJ2-3; 8 bases are a match to TRBD2. Per germline, CDR1 LGHNA and CDR2 YSLEER. The CDR3 is 17 residues long. Trimming cost V 6 bases and J 0 bases; bases outside gene matches: 11. CDR3 sequence (DNA): TGCGCCAGCAGGCCGGCGGGAGGACGTTCTAGCACAGATACGCAGTATTTT. Residues: CASRPAGGRSSTDTQYF.

The table lists this clonotype with many counts. The rearrangement uses TRBV7-9 and TRBJ2-7; TRBD1 matches at 10 bases. Germline values: CDR1 SEHNR, CDR2 FQNEAQ (reference sequence). With 5 bases clipped from V and 3 bases from J, the junction kept 7 bases outside the gene matches. The CDR3 is 15 residues long. CDR3 region: CASSGDRDRGYEQYF. CDR3 DNA: TGTGCCAGCAGCGGCGACCGGGACAGGGGCTACGAGCAGTACTTC.

This clonotype was counted many times. At one of its ends the junction is not consistent with the germline gene, which may arise from a read error. The chain has TRBV7-7 and TRBJ2-7, with TRBD2 as a possible D gene (6 bases). The CDR3 totals 13 residues. CDR1 and CDR2 from the germline V gene are SSHAT and FNYEAQ (reference sequence). CDR3 sequence (DNA): TGTGCTAGCAGCGCTCAACTAGCTTACGAGCAGTACTTC. Protein sequence: CASSAQLAYEQYF.

The table lists this clonotype with many counts. The J gene is TRBJ1-1, the V gene TRBV2; 8 bases fit TRBD1. The germline gives CDR1 SNHLY, CDR2 FYNNEI. Unmatched junction bases numbered 4, after V lost 1 base and J lost 0 bases. This CDR3 has 16 residues. The CDR3 loop is CASSEGGTGLNTEAFF. As DNA, the CDR3 is TGTGCCAGCAGTGAAGGGGGGACAGGTTTGAACACTGAAGCTTTCTTT.

The chain carries TRBV20-1 and TRBJ2-5, with D perhaps matching TRBD1 (5 bases). CDR3 length: 13 residues. Trimming stripped 3 bases from V and 5 bases from J, with 13 bases between. CDR1 is DFQATT, CDR2 SNEGSKA, per germline (reference sequence). The DNA of the CDR3 is TGCAGTGCTAGCGGTCTCAGGGCCGAGACCCAGTACTTC. This gives the protein CSASGLRAETQYF.

This clonotype was seen many times. The gene calls are TRBV3-1 and TRBJ2-1; D not resolved. The germline V gene encodes CDR1 LGHDT and CDR2 YNNKEL (reference sequence). V lost 1 base and J 1 base, leaving 5 bases between the germline ends. There are 14 residues in the CDR3. CDR3 in DNA: TGTGCCAGCAGCCAAGTGGGGTCCTACAATGAGCAGTTCTTC. Amino acid sequence: CASSQVGSYNEQFF.

A word on this clonotype: An end of the junction does not agree with germline; a read error may underlie this. The chain employs TRBV7-7 and TRBJ1-4, with D hard to call. CDR1 SSHAT and CDR2 FNYEAQ come from the germline V gene (reference sequence). The length of the CDR3 is 15 residues. Written as DNA, the CDR3 is TGTGCTAGCAGCCCGAGGGAAGGTCCTAATGAAAAACTGTTTTTT. Amino acid sequence: CASSPREGPNEKLFF.

At least ten counts were recorded for this clonotype. This sequence joins TRBV28 and TRBJ1-5; D remains ambiguous. V lost 8 bases and J lost 3, with 11 bases in between. CDR1 MDHEN and CDR2 SYDVKM come from the germline V gene. The CDR3 runs 13 residues. Here the CDR3 reads CASLSGDNQPQHF. Written as DNA, the CDR3 is TGTGCCAGCCTCTCCGGTGACAATCAGCCCCAGCATTTT. Based on the CDR3 plus reference TRBV28 and TRBJ1-5, the full variable domain is DVKVTQSSRYLVKRTGEKVFLECVQDMDHENMFWYRQDPGLGLRLIYFSYDVKMKEKGDIPEGYSVSREKKERFSLILESASTNQTSMYLCASLSGDNQPQHFGDGTRLSIL.

The chain carries TRBV4-1 and TRBJ1-1; tentative D call: TRBD1 (5 bases). V shed 1 base and J shed 0 bases, with 12 bases lying between them. The CDR3 spans 16 residues. Germline CDR1 and CDR2: MGHRA and YSYEKL. The CDR3 DNA reads as TGCGCCAGCAGCCAAGCCCCCCGACAGTTGAACACTGAAGCTTTCTTT. As protein: CASSQAPRQLNTEAFF.

This clonotype was seen many times. CDR3 loop: CASSYAGGHDTQYF. The CDR3 DNA is TGTGCCAGCAGTTATGCGGGAGGGCATGATACGCAGTATTTT. This chain uses TRBV6-2 or TRBV6-3 with TRBJ2-3; TRBD2 matches 9 bases. CDR1 is MNHEY and CDR2 is SVGEGT in the germline V gene. The length of the CDR3 is 14 residues. Germline trimming cut 3 bases from V and 6 bases from J; bases unmatched to any gene: 4.

The table lists this clonotype with a count of one. This could be a read error, since a much larger clone is one nucleotide away. This CDR3 is missing its conserved last phenylalanine or tryptophan, likely due to a read error. V is TRBV9 and J is TRBJ2-2; the D gene is possibly TRBD2 (7 bases). Trimming took 2 bases from V and 4 from J, leaving 18 bases between them. Germline CDR1 is SGDLS and CDR2 is YYNGEE. This CDR3 spans 17 amino acids. CDR3 protein: CASSVDPGLGGTGELFS. CDR3 coding DNA: TGTGCCAGCAGCGTCGACCCAGGACTAGGGGGCACCGGGGAGCTGTTTTCT.

The sample holds many counts of this clonotype. The CDR3, as DNA: TGTGCCAGCAGCTTAGCTTATGGACAGGGGAATAATGAAAAACTGTTTTTT. Encoded protein: CASSLAYGQGNNEKLFF. The J gene is TRBJ1-4, the V gene TRBV7-2; TRBD1 matches at 9 bases. Germline V gene data show CDR1 as SGHTA and CDR2 as FQGNSA. The V segment lost 0 bases and the J segment 4 bases; nucleotides outside the gene matches: 6. The CDR3 is 17 residues long.

The chain joins TRBV20-1 to TRBJ1-3, with 9 bases lining up with TRBD1. The CDR3 is 16 amino acids. Looked up from germline, CDR1 is DFQATT and CDR2 is SNEGSKA (reference sequence). The V segment lost 1 base and the J segment 0 bases; nucleotides outside the gene matches: 4. DNA of the CDR3: TGCAGTGCTAGAGGGACAGGGGACGGCTCTGGAAACACCATATATTTT. Translating gives CSARGTGDGSGNTIYF.